Shown below are 12 T cell receptor beta chains from a single sample sequenced in a study of lymphopenia after photon versus proton radiotherapy. Repertoires were generated with immunoSEQ multiplex PCR, while TCRdb's copy carries only in-frame clones and drops some. The data hold roughly 18,000 clones, with about 83% observed a single time. Sequencing used peripheral blood, obtained from a patient treated with photon-based radiotherapy. Receptor source: a woman aged 45-65 years with pancreatic cancer.

V and J are TRBV28 and TRBJ2-7, with 11 positions matching TRBD2. There are 14 residues in the CDR3. J gave up 0 bases and V 7 bases, and 2 bases lay outside the gene matches. Looked up from germline, CDR1 is MDHEN and CDR2 is SYDVKM. CDR3 nucleotides: TGTGCCAGCAAAACTAGCGGGAGCTCCTACGAGCAGTACTTC. Amino acid sequence: CASKTSGSSYEQYF.

This CDR3 is CASSRQGANEKLFF. DNA for the CDR3: TGTGCCAGCAGCCGACAGGGGGCTAATGAAAAACTGTTTTTT. V and J are TRBV5-4 and TRBJ1-4; 9 bases line up with TRBD1. V lost 4 bases and J lost 3; bases outside the gene matches: 1. Germline CDR1 is SGHNT and CDR2 is YYREEE (reference sequence). CDR3 length: 14 residues.

This chain connects TRBV5-1 to TRBJ2-1; tentative D call: TRBD2 (5 bases). The CDR3 runs 15 residues. The germline gives CDR1 SGHRS, CDR2 YFSETQ. V dropped 0 bases and J dropped 5 bases, with 12 bases sitting between them. The CDR3 region is CASSLVASGNNEQFF. In nucleotides, the CDR3 is TGCGCCAGCAGCTTGGTGGCCAGCGGAAACAATGAGCAGTTCTTC.

The chain is built from TRBV30 and TRBJ2-1, with D possibly TRBD1 on 7 matching bases. CDR1 and CDR2 from the germline V gene are GTSNPN and SVGIG (reference sequence). The germline V and J ends were trimmed by 5 bases and 6 bases, with 20 bases remaining between them. This CDR3 has 15 residues. The CDR3 reads CAWYGRQGPVNEQFF. The CDR3 DNA follows: TGTGCCTGGTACGGGAGACAGGGTCCGGTCAATGAGCAGTTCTTC. Complete variable domain (other parts from reference TRBV30 and TRBJ2-1): SQTIHQWPATLVQPVGSPLSLECTVEGTSNPNLYWYRQAAGRGLQLLFYSVGIGQISSEVPQNLSASRPQDRQFILSSKKLLLSDSGFYLCAWYGRQGPVNEQFFGPGTRLTVL.

The rearrangement joins TRBV19 to TRBJ1-5, with TRBD1 matching over 8 bases. The length of the CDR3 is 16 residues. Germline V gene lookup returns CDR1 LNHDA and CDR2 SQIVND (reference sequence). Germline trimming cut 1 base from V and 8 bases from J; bases unmatched to any gene: 10. CDR3 in DNA: TGTGCCAGTAGTATAGCCGCGAGGACAGGGTCGGAGCCCCAGCATTTT. It codes for CASSIAARTGSEPQHF.

The chain has TRBV6-1 and TRBJ2-7, with D hard to call. The CDR3 runs 14 residues. CDR1 and CDR2 (germline): MNHNS, SASEGT. V was cut by 0 bases and J by 6 bases, with 12 bases left in between. The CDR3, as DNA: TGTGCCAGCAGTGAAGCCCGGGTCGGCGGCGAGCAGTACTTC. Protein sequence: CASSEARVGGEQYF.

The chain has TRBV28 and TRBJ2-7; a weak D match, TRBD2 (6 bases). The CDR3 has 15 residues. Germline V gene sequence: CDR1 MDHEN, CDR2 SYDVKM. V shed 4 bases and J shed 11 bases, with 24 bases lying between them. This CDR3 reads CASSSPQPIETGEYF. CDR3 DNA: TGTGCCAGCAGTTCCCCGCAGCCGATCGAGACGGGGGAGTACTTC.

This chain joins TRBV5-1 and TRBJ2-1; maybe TRBD2 (5 bases). The V gene's germline CDR1 is SGHRS and CDR2 YFSETQ. The CDR3 is 15 amino acids. Trimming stripped 1 base from V and 2 bases from J, with 10 bases between. The DNA of the CDR3 is TGCGCCAGCAGCTTGAACGCCGGGACCTACAATGAGCAGTTCTTC. Protein: CASSLNAGTYNEQFF.

V usage is TRBV21-1 and J usage is TRBJ2-3; the D call in the table, TRBD2, was not verified against the DNA. TRBV21-1 is described as a pseudogene. This CDR3 has 18 amino acids. Written as DNA, the CDR3 is TGTGCCAGCAGCAATTCGGACTACCCATTAGTCGACACAGATACGCAGTATTTT. Translating it yields CASSNSDYPLVDTDTQYF.

The chain combines TRBV5-6 with TRBJ2-5; D not certain. V was trimmed by 0 bases and J by 2 bases, leaving 5 bases between them. The CDR3 is made up of 13 amino acids. CDR1 is SGHDT and CDR2 is YYEEEE in the germline V gene. CDR3 loop: CASSLGLQETQYF. The CDR3 DNA follows: TGTGCCAGCAGCTTGGGCCTTCAAGAGACCCAGTACTTC. The whole variable domain, remainder taken from reference TRBV5-6 and TRBJ2-5, is DAGVTQSPTHLIKTRGQQVTLRCSPKSGHDTVSWYQQALGQGPQFIFQYYEEEERQRGNFPDRFSGHQFPNYSSELNVNALLLGDSALYLCASSLGLQETQYFGPGTRLLVL.

CDR3 residues: CASSPPGLAGDGELFF. The CDR3 DNA sequence: TGTGCCAGCTCACCACCGGGACTAGCGGGAGACGGGGAGCTGTTTTTT. The V and J genes are TRBV18 and TRBJ2-2; 14 bases are shared with TRBD2. Unmatched junction bases numbered 1, after V lost 0 bases and J lost 7 bases. The germline CDR1 and CDR2 sequences are KGHSH and LQKENI. CDR3 length: 16 residues.

The chain joins TRBV5-4 to TRBJ2-3; D not certain. CDR1 and CDR2 from the germline V gene are SGHNT and YYREEE (reference sequence). The CDR3 loop spans 14 amino acids. Trimming removed 2 bases at V and 2 bases at J, with 9 bases between. CDR3: CASSFGPFTDTQYF. Here the CDR3 DNA reads TGTGCCAGCAGCTTTGGGCCTTTCACAGATACGCAGTATTTT.